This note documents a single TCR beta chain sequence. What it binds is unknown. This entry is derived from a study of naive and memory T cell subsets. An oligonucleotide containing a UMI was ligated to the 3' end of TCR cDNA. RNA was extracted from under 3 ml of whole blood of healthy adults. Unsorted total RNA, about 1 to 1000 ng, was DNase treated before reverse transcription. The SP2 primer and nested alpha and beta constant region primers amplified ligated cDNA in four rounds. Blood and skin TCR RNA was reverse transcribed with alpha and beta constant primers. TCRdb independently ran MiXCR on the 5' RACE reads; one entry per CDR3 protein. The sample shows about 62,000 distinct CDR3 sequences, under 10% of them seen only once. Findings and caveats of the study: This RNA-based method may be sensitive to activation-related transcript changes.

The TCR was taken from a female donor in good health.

DNA of the CDR3: TGTGCCAGCAGTGAAGACAGTAAATTCTACGAGCAGTACTTC. Its protein is CASSEDSKFYEQYF. The V gene is TRBV6-1, the J gene TRBJ2-7; D gene unclear. Germline V gives CDR1 MNHNS, CDR2 SASEGT. The CDR3 extends over 14 amino acids. V lost 1 base to trimming and J lost 3 bases, with 10 bases between them.